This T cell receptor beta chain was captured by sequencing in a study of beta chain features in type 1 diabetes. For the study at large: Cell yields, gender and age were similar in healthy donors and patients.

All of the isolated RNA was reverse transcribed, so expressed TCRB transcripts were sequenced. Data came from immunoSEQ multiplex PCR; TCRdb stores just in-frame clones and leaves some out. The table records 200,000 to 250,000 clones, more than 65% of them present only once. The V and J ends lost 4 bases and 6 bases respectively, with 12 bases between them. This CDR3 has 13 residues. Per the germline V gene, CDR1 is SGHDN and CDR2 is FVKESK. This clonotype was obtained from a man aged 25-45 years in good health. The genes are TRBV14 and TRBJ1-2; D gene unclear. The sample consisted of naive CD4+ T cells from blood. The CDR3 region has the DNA TGTGCCAGCAGCCGAGATTACATGGATGGCTACACCTTC. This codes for CASSRDYMDGYTF.